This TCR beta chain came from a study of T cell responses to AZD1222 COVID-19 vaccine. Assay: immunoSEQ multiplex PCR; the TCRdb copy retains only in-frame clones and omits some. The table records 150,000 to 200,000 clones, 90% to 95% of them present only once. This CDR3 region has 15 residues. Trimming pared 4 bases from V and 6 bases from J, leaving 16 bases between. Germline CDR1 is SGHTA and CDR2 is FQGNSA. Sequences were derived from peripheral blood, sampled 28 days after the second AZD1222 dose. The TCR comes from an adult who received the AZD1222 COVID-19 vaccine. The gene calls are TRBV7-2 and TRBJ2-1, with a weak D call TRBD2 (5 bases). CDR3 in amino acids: CASSSSHLRVNEQFF. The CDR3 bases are TGTGCCAGCAGCTCCTCCCATTTGAGGGTCAATGAGCAGTTCTTC. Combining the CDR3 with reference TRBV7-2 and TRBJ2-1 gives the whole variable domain GAGVSQSPSNKVTEKGKDVELRCDPISGHTALYWYRQSLGQGLEFLIYFQGNSAPDKSGLPSDRFSAERTGGSVSTLTIQRTQQEDSAVYLCASSSSHLRVNEQFFGPGTRLTVL.